The rows below give T cell receptor beta chains drawn from one sample of a study of T cells in Graves' hyperthyroidism and ophthalmopathy. TCRdb re-called the multiplex PCR reads with MiXCR, one entry per CDR3 protein. The sample has around 600,000 distinct CDR3 sequences; nearly 45% are singletons. The sample was peripheral blood or thyroid tissue (not recorded which). The receptor set was obtained from an adult man with Graves' disease, either hyperthyroidism or ophthalmopathy (not recorded which). The CDR3 runs from the conserved cysteine through the conserved F or W. A D gene is named only where the DNA matches it firmly. Some rows have no size entry. The others give once, few or many, or a class for an expanded clone.

>.|.|TRBJ1-1|TRBV20-1
CSAIRGNTEAFF
TGCAGTGCAATAAGGGGGAACACTGAAGCTTTCTTT
>.|once|TRBJ1-6|TRBV2
CASSARLAGGSKNSPLHF
TGTGCCAGCAGTGCCAGACTGGCGGGGGGCTCTAAGAATTCACCCCTCCACTTT
>.|.|TRBJ1-5|TRBV7-3
CASSLNGVEPQHF
TGTGCCAGCAGCTTAAATGGGGTTGAGCCCCAGCATTTT
>TRBD1|.|TRBJ1-4|TRBV7-8
CASSLRQGGAGRREKLFF
TGTGCCAGCAGCCTCAGACAAGGGGGCGCGGGTCGTCGTGAAAAACTGTTTTTT
>.|.|TRBJ2-5|TRBV5-6
CASSFGLSGQETQYF
TGTGCCAGCAGCTTCGGGCTTTCGGGGCAAGAGACCCAGTACTTC
>.|many|TRBJ1-2|TRBV29-1
CSVEKSWRGYTF
TGCAGCGTTGAAAAGTCATGGAGAGGCTACACCTTC
>.|many|TRBJ1-1|TRBV5-6
CASSISGFGEAFF
TGTGCCAGCAGCATTTCAGGGTTCGGCGAAGCTTTCTTT
>.|many|TRBJ1-1|TRBV29-1
CSVGGRASLNTEAFF
TGCAGCGTTGGAGGCAGGGCCTCTCTGAACACTGAAGCTTTCTTT
>.|many|TRBJ2-7|TRBV7-9
CASSTTLGSSYEQYF
TGTGCCAGCAGCACTACCCTCGGGAGCTCCTACGAGCAGTACTTC
>.|.|TRBJ1-3|TRBV20-1
CSALQGPGNTIYF
TGCAGTGCCCTTCAGGGGCCTGGAAACACCATATATTTT
>TRBD1|.|TRBJ1-2|TRBV7-8
CASSLGRGTLWGYTF
TGTGCCAGCAGCTTGGGCAGGGGGACACTTTGGGGCTACACCTTC
>.|.|TRBJ1-1|TRBV20-1
CSLGGAGITEAFF
TGCAGTTTAGGAGGGGCCGGGATCACTGAAGCTTTCTTT
>.|many|TRBJ2-2|TRBV29-1
CSVDGGRAGELFF
TGCAGCGTTGACGGAGGGCGCGCCGGGGAGCTGTTTTTT
>TRBD2|.|TRBJ2-7|TRBV7-3
CASSSPPPGLSYEQYF
TGTGCCAGCAGCTCCCCCCCCCCGGGACTATCCTACGAGCAGTACTTC
>TRBD1|.|TRBJ1-2|TRBV5-1
CASSFPGQGARGGYTF
TGCGCCAGCAGCTTCCCGGGACAGGGGGCGCGAGGTGGCTACACCTTC
>TRBD1|.|TRBJ2-7|TRBV20-1
CSADRGPSYEQYF
TGCAGTGCCGACAGGGGGCCCTCCTACGAGCAGTACTTC
>.|.|TRBJ2-5|TRBV7-9
CAGSSGTWRETQYF
TGTGCCGGCAGCTCAGGGACATGGCGGGAGACCCAGTACTTC
>.|few|TRBJ1-4|TRBV20-1
CSARDRAGRGEKLFF
TGCAGTGCTAGAGATCGGGCAGGCAGAGGTGAAAAACTGTTTTTT
>.|.|TRBJ1-2|TRBV7-9
CASSFQGSLPYGYTF
TGTGCCAGCAGCTTCCAGGGGTCCCTCCCCTATGGCTACACCTTC
>.|.|TRBJ1-1|TRBV20-1
CSKIRDQGNLNTEAFF
TGCAGTAAAATACGGGACCAGGGGAACCTGAACACCGAAGCTTTCTTT
>TRBD1|.|TRBJ1-2|TRBV24-1
CATSDRGQGLNYGYTF
TGTGCCACCAGTGACCGAGGACAGGGACTTAACTATGGCTACACCTTC
>.|.|TRBJ1-2|TRBV29-1
CSSGTASYGYTF
TGCAGCTCAGGGACGGCTAGCTATGGCTACACCTTC
>.|many|TRBJ2-5|TRBV7-2
CASSLLAGRETQYF
TGTGCCAGCAGCTTGTTGGCAGGTCGAGAGACCCAGTACTTC
>.|many|TRBJ1-6|TRBV20-1
CSARYGDNSPLHF
TGCAGTGCTAGATACGGTGATAATTCACCCCTCCACTTT
>TRBD1|few|TRBJ1-4|TRBV6-5
CASSRRSGGVNEKLFF
TGTGCCAGCAGTCGCCGCTCAGGGGGAGTCAATGAAAAACTGTTTTTT
>.|many|TRBJ1-2|TRBV24-1
CATSDPGQGIYGYTF
TGTGCCACCAGTGACCCCGGACAAGGGATATATGGCTACACCTTC
>TRBD1|few|TRBJ1-5|TRBV20-1
CSAVPGTGLYQPQHF
TGCAGTGCTGTACCCGGGACAGGGCTCTATCAGCCCCAGCATTTT
>.|few|TRBJ2-5|TRBV7-2
CASSLAAGQGQETQYF
TGTGCCAGCAGCTTAGCGGCGGGACAAGGGCAAGAGACCCAGTACTTC
>.|many|TRBJ2-5|TRBV11-3
CASSLMRGSETQYF
TGTGCCAGCAGCTTAATGCGCGGGTCGGAGACCCAGTACTTC
>.|.|TRBJ2-2|TRBV10-3
CATDPEWGTGELFF
TGTGCCACTGACCCCGAATGGGGCACCGGGGAGCTGTTTTTT